The entry that follows covers one TCR beta chain sequence. These data come from a study of cytomegalovirus exposure and HLA in healthy donors. V gave up 1 base and J gave up 4 bases, with 10 bases separating them. This CDR3 spans 13 amino acids. Germline assignment: CDR1 SQVTM and CDR2 ANQGSEA. PCR used 60 Vbeta primers and 13 Jbeta primers. Some clones are missing from TCRdb's copy, which holds only in-frame ones; the method was immunoSEQ multiplex PCR. The data show around 150,000 clones, about 75% seen once. V is TRBV29-1 and J is TRBJ1-1; D possibly corresponds to TRBD1 (5 bases). The sample was PBMCs. The receptor's source is a female donor in good health and CMV-seronegative. The CDR3 is CSVEGGGGTEAFF. The CDR3 nucleotides are TGCAGCGTTGAAGGGGGCGGGGGCACTGAAGCTTTCTTT.